The 28 T cell receptor beta chains below were found in one sample sequenced in a study of cytomegalovirus exposure and HLA in healthy donors. Use of 60 Vbeta and 13 Jbeta primers characterized the PCR. Data came from immunoSEQ multiplex PCR; TCRdb stores just in-frame clones and leaves some out. The sample lists about 130,000 clones, 80% seen once, with over 2.5% in the top ten. The sample was PBMCs. These receptors all come from a male donor in good health and CMV-seronegative.

There are a few counts of this clone. This chain uses TRBV9 with TRBJ2-1; tentatively, D is TRBD2 (6 bases). The germline gives CDR1 SGDLS, CDR2 YYNGEE. V was clipped by 3 bases and J by 0 bases, with 16 bases between them. This CDR3 has 17 residues. The CDR3 reads CASSGGVGLSSYNEQFF. The CDR3 DNA follows: TGTGCCAGCAGCGGGGGAGTCGGACTAAGCTCCTACAATGAGCAGTTCTTC.

This chain connects TRBV27 to TRBJ2-1; TRBD2 matches at 7 bases. This CDR3 spans 13 amino acids. CDR1 is MNHEY, CDR2 SMNVEV, per germline (reference sequence). V lost 6 bases, J lost 12 bases, and 11 bases stayed unmatched. As DNA, the CDR3 is TGTGCCAGCAGACTCACCTTAACGGGAGGGCAGTTCTTC. Protein: CASRLTLTGGQFF.

The V gene is TRBV6-6, the J gene TRBJ1-5, with TRBD1 matching over 9 bases. This CDR3 has 16 amino acids. V was pared by 5 bases and J by 2 bases, with 7 bases of the junction left unmatched. CDR1 is MNHNY, CDR2 SVGAGI, per germline (reference sequence). CDR3 sequence (DNA): TGTGCCAGCAGTACCGGGACAGGGTTAGGCAATCAGCCCCAGCATTTT. Translation: CASSTGTGLGNQPQHF.

This clone was detected only a few times. The chain has TRBV4-3 and TRBJ1-2; D ambiguous. The length of the CDR3 is 15 residues. V was clipped by 1 base and J by 0 bases, with 9 bases between them. Per the germline V gene, CDR1 is LGHNA and CDR2 is YSLEER. CDR3 nucleotides: TGCGCCAGCAGCCAAGTTCACGGTCCTAACTATGGCTACACCTTC. Translating gives CASSQVHGPNYGYTF.

The chain joins TRBV11-1 to TRBJ2-3; TRBD1 matches at 11 bases. The ends lost 5 bases at V and 5 bases at J; junction bases unmatched: 6. CDR1 is SGHAT and CDR2 is FQDESV in the germline V gene (reference sequence). This CDR3 is built from 15 residues. The CDR3 spells CASSGTGGLRDTQYF. CDR3 nucleotides: TGTGCCAGCAGCGGGACAGGGGGATTAAGAGATACGCAGTATTTT.

The rearrangement uses TRBV4-1 and TRBJ2-1; no clear D. The CDR3 extends over 12 amino acids. V was pared by 3 bases and J by 7 bases, with 7 bases between. Germline values: CDR1 MGHRA, CDR2 YSYEKL. This CDR3 reads CASSQSRNEQFF. CDR3 nucleotides: TGCGCCAGCAGCCAGTCTAGAAATGAGCAGTTCTTC.

With regard to this clone: The junction departs from germline at one end; a sequencing error may be responsible. The chain links TRBV6-1 to TRBJ1-5, with 8 bases lining up with TRBD1. CDR1 and CDR2 (germline): MNHNS, SASEGT. The length of the CDR3 is 17 residues. The CDR3: CAISESGGGFGNQPQHF. The CDR3, as DNA: TGTGCCATCAGTGAGTCAGGGGGCGGGTTTGGCAATCAGCCCCAGCATTTT.

This rearrangement joins TRBV5-1 to TRBJ2-3, with 9 bases lining up with TRBD2. Trimming cost V 4 bases and J 1 base; bases outside gene matches: 7. Germline CDR1 is SGHRS and CDR2 is YFSETQ. The CDR3 has 16 amino acids. CDR3 loop: CASSPGSGGRTDTQYF. The CDR3, as DNA: TGCGCCAGCAGCCCAGGTAGCGGGGGACGCACAGATACGCAGTATTTT.

The table lists this clone with a count of one. This chain uses TRBV5-1 with TRBJ1-1; a weak D match, TRBD1 (5 bases). Trimming left V 0 bases short and J 4 bases short, with 19 bases between. The CDR3 is made up of 17 amino acids. Per germline, CDR1 SGHRS and CDR2 YFSETQ. CDR3 DNA sequence: TGCGCCAGCAGCTTGGCGGGGGGAGGAGGGGTTAGCACTGAAGCTTTCTTT. Its translation: CASSLAGGGGVSTEAFF.

This sequence joins TRBV7-9 and TRBJ2-3; unclear D gene. Germline-derived CDR1 and CDR2 are SEHNR and FQNEAQ (reference sequence). V lost 0 bases and J 2 bases, leaving 9 bases between the germline ends. The CDR3 sequence is 15 residues long. The CDR3 is CASSLASETTDTQYF. CDR3 sequence (DNA): TGTGCCAGCAGCTTAGCGTCAGAAACCACAGATACGCAGTATTTT.

The chain combines TRBV9 with TRBJ2-5; D is unresolved. Trimming removed 4 bases from V and 4 bases from J, with 11 bases in between. The CDR3 loop spans 13 amino acids. Per the germline V gene, CDR1 is SGDLS and CDR2 is YYNGEE. This chain's CDR3 is CASSFGATETQYF. CDR3 coding DNA: TGTGCCAGCAGCTTCGGTGCTACAGAGACCCAGTACTTC.

The J gene is TRBJ2-1, the V gene TRBV9; 13 bases fit TRBD2. There are 15 residues in the CDR3. Losses at the gene ends were 4 bases for V and 7 bases for J; bases not matched to a gene: 5. Germline V CDR1 and CDR2: SGDLS, YYNGEE. CDR3: CASSTRTSGSNEQFF. The CDR3 DNA sequence: TGTGCCAGCAGCACGCGGACTAGCGGGAGTAATGAGCAGTTCTTC.

This rearrangement joins TRBV5-6 to TRBJ2-7, with 8 bases fitting TRBD2. V dropped 0 bases and J dropped 2; count of bases not matched to a gene: 1. The CDR3 extends over 14 amino acids. Germline lookup yields CDR1 SGHDT and CDR2 YYEEEE. Written as DNA, the CDR3 is TGTGCCAGCAGCTTGGACGGGGGGGCCTACGAGCAGTACTTC. As protein: CASSLDGGAYEQYF. Supplemented by reference TRBV5-6 and TRBJ2-7, the full variable domain reads DAGVTQSPTHLIKTRGQQVTLRCSPKSGHDTVSWYQQALGQGPQFIFQYYEEEERQRGNFPDRFSGHQFPNYSSELNVNALLLGDSALYLCASSLDGGAYEQYFGPGTRLTVT.

V gene TRBV21-1 combines with J gene TRBJ2-7; the table's TRBD2 call for D was not verified on the DNA. TRBV21-1 is given as a pseudogene. The CDR3 totals 16 residues. The CDR3 coding sequence is TGTGCCAGCATGAGGACTAGCGGGAGGCCTCTCTACGAGCAGTACTTC. This codes for CASMRTSGRPLYEQYF.

The chain is built from TRBV30 and TRBJ1-4, with D tentatively TRBD1 (5 bases). Germline assignment: CDR1 GTSNPN and CDR2 SVGIG (reference sequence). There are 15 residues in the CDR3. The germline V and J ends were trimmed by 4 bases and 2 bases, with 14 bases remaining between them. CDR3 region: CAWTPGIATNEKLFF. The CDR3, as DNA: TGTGCCTGGACGCCAGGGATCGCGACTAATGAAAAACTGTTTTTT.

The chain combines TRBV18 with TRBJ1-6; the D gene is possibly TRBD1 (5 bases). Per germline, CDR1 KGHSH and CDR2 LQKENI. The CDR3 has 19 amino acids. Deletions cut 0 bases from V and 0 bases from J, with 15 bases between. The chain's CDR3 is CASSPPGRGSSSYNSPLHF. The CDR3 DNA is TGTGCCAGCTCACCACCTGGTCGGGGGTCGAGCTCCTATAATTCACCCCTCCACTTT.

This clone was counted only a few times. This rearrangement joins TRBV5-1 to TRBJ1-2; TRBD1 matches 10 bases. V lost 0 bases and J lost 10; bases outside the gene matches: 3. CDR1 SGHRS and CDR2 YFSETQ come from the germline V gene. The CDR3 consists of 13 residues. This CDR3 is CASSLGQGAVYTF. CDR3 nucleotides: TGCGCCAGCAGCTTGGGACAGGGGGCTGTCTACACCTTC.

The chain uses TRBV27 and TRBJ1-6, with D perhaps matching TRBD1 (5 bases). The CDR3 runs 15 residues. V was clipped by 8 bases and J by 6 bases, with 17 bases between them. From germline, CDR1 is MNHEY and CDR2 SMNVEV (reference sequence). This CDR3 is CASGMAGGVNSPLHF. CDR3 coding DNA: TGTGCCAGCGGAATGGCGGGAGGGGTTAATTCACCCCTCCACTTT.

The rearrangement joins TRBV19 to TRBJ2-7, with D possibly matching TRBD2 (5 bases). The CDR3 consists of 15 residues. Germline V gene lookup returns CDR1 LNHDA and CDR2 SQIVND (reference sequence). The V end was cut by 6 bases, the J end by 2 bases, with 17 bases between. CDR3 nucleotides: TGTGCCAGTAGCCAGATTGACCTCGGGACCTACGAGCAGTACTTC. It codes for CASSQIDLGTYEQYF.

The chain carries TRBV5-1 and TRBJ2-2; D possibly corresponds to TRBD1 (5 bases). The CDR3 spans 15 residues. Germline V gene sequence: CDR1 SGHRS, CDR2 YFSETQ. Trimming removed 0 bases at V and 4 bases at J, with 10 bases between. Here the CDR3 reads CASSLGAGITGELFF. Here the CDR3 DNA reads TGCGCCAGCAGCTTGGGCGCAGGGATCACCGGGGAGCTGTTTTTT.

The chain recombines TRBV30 with TRBJ1-5; no definite D call. Germline CDR1 reads GTSNPN; CDR2 reads SVGIG (reference sequence). V was shortened by 3 bases and J by 4 bases, with 10 bases between the two germline ends. CDR3 length: 13 residues. The CDR3, as DNA: TGTGCCTGGAGACGGGATGGGAATCAGCCCCAGCATTTT. Its translation is CAWRRDGNQPQHF.

This clone was observed a few times. The gene calls are TRBV28 and TRBJ2-2; the D gene is possibly TRBD1 (6 bases). The CDR3 is 15 amino acids. Deletions cut 6 bases from V and 1 base from J, with 12 bases between. Germline V lookup: CDR1 MDHEN, CDR2 SYDVKM. The CDR3 region has the DNA TGTGCCAGCAGCCAGGGGATTGAGAACACCGGGGAGCTGTTTTTT. This codes for CASSQGIENTGELFF.

This chain uses TRBV19 with TRBJ2-3, with 10 bases identical to TRBD1. The V gene's germline CDR1 is LNHDA and CDR2 SQIVND (reference sequence). The trim removed 5 bases at V and 2 bases at J, leaving 7 bases unmatched. The CDR3 sequence is 16 residues long. The CDR3: CASSPRDRGYTDTQYF. The CDR3 region has the DNA TGTGCCAGTAGTCCCCGGGACAGGGGCTACACAGATACGCAGTATTTT.

The CDR3 here is CASSLDRAFEAFF. In nucleotides, the CDR3 is TGTGCCAGCAGCTTAGACAGGGCCTTTGAAGCTTTCTTT. The chain carries TRBV7-8 and TRBJ1-1; TRBD1 is a possible D gene (6 bases). V lost 1 base, J lost 7 bases, and 10 bases lay in between. Germline V gene lookup returns CDR1 SGHVS and CDR2 FQNEAQ. The CDR3 is made up of 13 amino acids.

The chain combines TRBV5-1 with TRBJ1-4; 12 bases align to TRBD1. J gave up 8 bases and V 5 bases, and 4 bases lay outside the gene matches. The germline V gene encodes CDR1 SGHRS and CDR2 YFSETQ. The CDR3 consists of 14 residues. CDR3 sequence: CASRPGTGGEKLFF. The CDR3, as DNA: TGCGCCAGCAGGCCCGGGACAGGGGGCGAAAAACTGTTTTTT.

The chain combines TRBV7-2 with TRBJ1-5; D gene unclear. This CDR3 has 13 amino acids. V lost 3 bases and J 6 bases, leaving 9 bases between the germline ends. Germline V gene sequence: CDR1 SGHTA, CDR2 FQGNSA. This chain's CDR3 is CASSFGGSQPQHF. The CDR3 DNA follows: TGTGCCAGCAGCTTCGGAGGCAGTCAGCCCCAGCATTTT.

This chain joins TRBV2 and TRBJ2-7; unclear D gene. The ends were cut back, 5 bases at V and 6 bases at J, with 11 bases in the middle. The germline V gene has CDR1 SNHLY and CDR2 FYNNEI. This CDR3 contains 12 residues. DNA for the CDR3: TGTGCCAGCAGTTTAGACTCGGGCGAGCAGTACTTC. Translated, it gives CASSLDSGEQYF. Combining the CDR3 with reference TRBV2 and TRBJ2-7 gives the whole variable domain EPEVTQTPSHQVTQMGQEVILRCVPISNHLYFYWYRQILGQKVEFLVSFYNNEISEKSEIFDDQFSVERPDGSNFTLKIRSTKLEDSAMYFCASSLDSGEQYFGPGTRLTVT.

The rearrangement uses TRBV10-3 and TRBJ2-7; the match to TRBD2 covers 8 bases. CDR1 ENHRY and CDR2 SYGVKD come from the germline V gene. J gave up 5 bases and V 7 bases, and 10 bases lay outside the gene matches. CDR3 length: 14 residues. The CDR3 sequence is CAITSLSGGDEQYF. The CDR3 DNA reads TGTGCCATCACTTCACTGAGCGGGGGAGACGAGCAGTACTTC.